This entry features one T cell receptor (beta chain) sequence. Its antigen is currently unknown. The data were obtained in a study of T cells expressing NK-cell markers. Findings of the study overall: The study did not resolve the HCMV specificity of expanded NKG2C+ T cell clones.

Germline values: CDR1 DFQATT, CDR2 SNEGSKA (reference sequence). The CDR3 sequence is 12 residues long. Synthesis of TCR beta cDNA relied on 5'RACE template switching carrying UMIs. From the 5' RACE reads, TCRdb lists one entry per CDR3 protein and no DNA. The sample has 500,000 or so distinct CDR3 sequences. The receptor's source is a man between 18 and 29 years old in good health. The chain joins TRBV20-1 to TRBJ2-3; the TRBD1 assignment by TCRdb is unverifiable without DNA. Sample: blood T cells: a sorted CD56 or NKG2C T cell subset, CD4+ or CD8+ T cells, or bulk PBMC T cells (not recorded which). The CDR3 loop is CSAPDRGNTQYF.